In this sample, the clone carrying this T cell receptor (beta chain) turned up a few times. Its antigen is as yet unknown. Trimming at V came to 7 bases and at J to 0 bases, leaving 5 bases not matched to a gene. Germline V gene data show CDR1 as SEHNR and CDR2 as FQNEAQ (reference sequence). The CDR3 is 14 residues long. Study-wide findings and caveats: The TCR gene usage of tumor memory CD4+ T cells clustered together with blood and lymph node memory CD4+ cells and with lymph node naive CD4+ cells.

TCRdb recomputed calls from the 5' RACE reads with MiXCR, one row per CDR3 protein. The sample gives about 64,000 distinct CDR3 sequences, approximately 22% of which show up once; about 2.7% is in the top ten. Sequencing was done on a sample of memory CD4+ T cells sorted from a lymph node. Subset in this sample: memory CD4+ T cells, CD4+CD45RO+CD25-. The genes are TRBV7-9 and TRBJ1-1; 7 bases are a match to TRBD1. The sequence was obtained from a female donor with breast cancer. The CDR3 nucleotides are TGTGCCAGCACAGGGACAGCTATGAACACTGAAGCTTTCTTT. Its translation is CASTGTAMNTEAFF.